These 7 T cell receptor beta chains share one sample of origin, sequenced in a study of blood T cells in healthy people across ages. The second PCR ran about 6 to 11 cycles with a sample-barcoded 5' primer and J-beta primers. TCRdb reprocessed the 5' RACE reads with MiXCR, giving one entry per CDR3 protein. The repertoire holds about 1,800,000 distinct CDR3 sequences, with 28% as singletons. Sequenced sample: blood. The source is a woman aged 25 to 39 in good health.

The chain couples TRBV10-2 to TRBJ1-1, with D possibly being TRBD1 (5 bases). V gave up 3 bases and J gave up 4 bases, with 12 bases separating them. This CDR3 spans 14 amino acids. CDR1 and CDR2 from the germline V gene are WSHSY and SAAADI. The CDR3 nucleotides read TGCGCCAGCAGTGAACAGGAGTTGGGCACTGAAGCTTTCTTT. This gives the protein CASSEQELGTEAFF.

This clonotype was counted at least ten times. The chain joins TRBV29-1 to TRBJ2-3, with D tentatively TRBD1 or TRBD2 (5 bases each). This CDR3 has 12 residues. Germline CDR1 reads SQVTM; CDR2 reads ANQGSEA. Trimming stripped 4 bases from V and 2 bases from J, with 7 bases between. The CDR3 DNA is TGCAGCGTTGCTGGGACCACAGATACGCAGTATTTT. Encoded protein: CSVAGTTDTQYF.

Only a few counts were recorded for this clonotype. The gene calls are TRBV18 and TRBJ1-6, with D tentatively TRBD1 (5 bases). Germline-derived CDR1 and CDR2 are KGHSH and LQKENI. Trimming pared 6 bases from V and 8 bases from J, leaving 14 bases between. The CDR3 has 14 amino acids. The CDR3 sequence is CASSTVEGDSPLHF. The CDR3 DNA reads as TGTGCCAGCTCCACGGTGGAAGGGGATTCACCCCTCCACTTT. The full variable domain, completed using reference TRBV18 and TRBJ1-6, is NAGVMQNPRHLVRRRGQEARLRCSPMKGHSHVYWYRQLPEEGLKFMVYLQKENIIDESGMPKERFSAEFPKEGPSILRIQQVVRGDSAAYFCASSTVEGDSPLHFGNGTRLTVT.

This clonotype occurred a few times. The rearrangement joins TRBV7-2 to TRBJ2-3; TRBD2 matches 12 bases. Germline CDR1 reads SGHTA; CDR2 reads FQGNSA. The CDR3 is 19 amino acids. Trimming removed 0 bases from V and 2 bases from J; junction bases left unmatched: 9. The CDR3 reads CASSLALAGGKGATDTQYF. As DNA, the CDR3 is TGTGCCAGCAGCTTAGCCCTAGCGGGAGGGAAGGGGGCCACAGATACGCAGTATTTT.

This chain uses TRBV14 with TRBJ1-4; D not certain. Germline CDR1 and CDR2: SGHDN and FVKESK. Trimming pared 4 bases from V and 7 bases from J, leaving 10 bases between. The CDR3 has 13 amino acids. CDR3 residues: CASSPLNAEKLFF. In DNA, the CDR3 is TGTGCCAGCAGCCCCCTTAACGCTGAAAAACTGTTTTTT.

This chain links TRBV24-1 with TRBJ1-5; D is unresolved. Germline V CDR1 and CDR2: KGHDR, SFDVKD. CDR3 size: 14 residues. The ends were cut back, 4 bases at V and 3 bases at J, with 9 bases in the middle. Here the CDR3 DNA reads TGTGCCACCAGTGAAGGGTGGACCAATCAGCCCCAGCATTTT. Translation: CATSEGWTNQPQHF.

Ten or more counts support this clonotype. The chain joins TRBV5-1 to TRBJ1-5, with TRBD1 matching 7 bases. Germline V gives CDR1 SGHRS, CDR2 YFSETQ. Trimming took 0 bases from V and 5 from J; bases not matched to a gene: 5. The CDR3 sequence is 15 residues long. The CDR3 DNA is TGCGCCAGCAGCTTGGGGCAGGGGGAGGATCAGCCCCAGCATTTT. It specifies CASSLGQGEDQPQHF.